The clone carrying this T cell receptor (beta chain) came up once. The genomic DNA TCR beta CDR3 region underwent two rounds of multiplex PCR. First-round PCR employed TRBV- and TRBJ-specific primers for each gene. MiXCR was run by TCRdb on the multiplex PCR reads, yielding one entry per CDR3 protein. There are around 30,000 distinct CDR3 sequences in the sample; about 31% occur only once, and 27% lies in the top ten. This specimen belongs to a study of prognosis after radiotherapy for stage I lung cancer. CDR3 length equals 16 residues. J lost 5 bases, V lost 4 bases, and 12 bases had no gene match. Germline V gene data show CDR1 as KGHDR and CDR2 as SFDVKD.

The clonotype originates from a donor over 45 with non-small cell lung cancer. The material sequenced was PBMCs, taken before or after stereotactic body radiation therapy (not recorded which). The chain couples TRBV24-1 to TRBJ2-5, with 7 bases aligning to TRBD1. Here the CDR3 reads CATSDPIVTGLETQYF. Here the CDR3 DNA reads TGTGCCACCAGTGACCCAATAGTGACAGGGTTGGAGACCCAGTACTTC.